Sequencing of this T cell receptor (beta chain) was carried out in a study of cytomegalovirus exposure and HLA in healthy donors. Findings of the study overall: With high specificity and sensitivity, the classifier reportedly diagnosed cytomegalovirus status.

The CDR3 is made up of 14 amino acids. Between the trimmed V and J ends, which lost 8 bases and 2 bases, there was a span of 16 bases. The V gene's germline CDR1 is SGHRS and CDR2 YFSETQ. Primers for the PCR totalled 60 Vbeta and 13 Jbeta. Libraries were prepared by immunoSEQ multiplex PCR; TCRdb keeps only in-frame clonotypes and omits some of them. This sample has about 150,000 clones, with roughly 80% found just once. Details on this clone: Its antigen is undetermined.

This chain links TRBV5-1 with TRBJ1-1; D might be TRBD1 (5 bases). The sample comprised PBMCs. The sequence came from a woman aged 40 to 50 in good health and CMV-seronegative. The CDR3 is CASSPGGINTEAFF. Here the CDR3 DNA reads TGCGCCAGTTCTCCCGGGGGGATAAACACTGAAGCTTTCTTT.